Listed below are T cell receptor beta chains from one sample, sequenced in a study of T-cell reconstitution after alpha-beta-depleted transplantation in children. TCRdb analysed the PCR reads with MiXCR anew, one entry per CDR3 protein. In the table there are approximately 70,000 distinct CDR3 sequences, approximately 4.4% of which are singletons. Sample: PBMCs, mostly from graft donor cells, taken 180 days after TCRalphabeta/CD19-depleted stem cell transplant. These receptors originate from a boy under two years old who had a stem cell transplant for acute myeloid leukemia, so the T cells may come from the graft donor. CDR3s include the opening cysteine and the closing phenylalanine or tryptophan. D genes are given only for firm matches. The listing skips clone size in some rows; elsewhere it reads once, few, many or a size class.

TRBJ1-1 - many TRBV5-4 CASSLETEAFF TGTGCCAGCAGCTTGGAAACTGAAGCTTTCTTT
TRBJ1-1 TRBD1 many TRBV7-3 CASSSQPTGVGTEAFF TGTGCCAGCAGCTCACAGCCGACAGGGGTGGGCACTGAAGCTTTCTTT
TRBJ2-5 TRBD1 - TRBV7-6 CASSLGTGQETQYF TGTGCCAGCAGCCTCGGGACAGGGCAAGAGACCCAGTACTTC
TRBJ1-1 TRBD1 many TRBV20-1 CSARETGAFTEAFF TGCAGTGCTAGGGAGACAGGGGCCTTCACTGAAGCTTTCTTT
TRBJ1-2 TRBD1 many TRBV29-1 CSVTRTGGNYGYTF TGCAGCGTTACCCGGACAGGGGGCAACTATGGCTACACCTTC
TRBJ1-6 - many TRBV5-6 CASSLGRIGLHF TGTGCCAGCAGCCTAGGACGGATTGGCCTCCACTTT
TRBJ2-2 TRBD2 many TRBV7-9 CASSPTSGGADTGELFF TGTGCCAGCAGCCCCACTAGCGGGGGGGCCGACACCGGGGAGCTGTTTTTT
TRBJ1-5 - many TRBV18 CASSPRQDQIQHF TGTGCCAGCTCACCAAGGCAGGACCAGATCCAGCATTTT
TRBJ2-5 TRBD2 many TRBV7-2 CASSSGGSLWTQYF TGTGCCAGCAGCTCAGGCGGGAGTTTATGGACCCAGTACTTC
TRBJ2-3 TRBD2 many TRBV12-3/TRBV12-4 CASSFRAGGTDTQYF TGTGCCAGCAGTTTCCGAGCGGGGGGCACAGATACGCAGTATTTT
TRBJ1-2 - - TRBV19 CASSLRSVRVNYGYTF TGTGCCAGTAGCCTCAGAAGCGTAAGGGTAAACTATGGCTACACCTTC
TRBJ2-2 TRBD1 many TRBV6-5 CASSYQGQGRGELFF TGTGCCAGCAGTTACCAGGGACAGGGACGCGGGGAGCTGTTTTTT
TRBJ2-2 - many TRBV12-3/TRBV12-4 CASSSLELYTGELFF TGTGCCAGCAGTTCACTAGAGTTATACACCGGGGAGCTGTTTTTT
TRBJ1-2 - many TRBV7-2 CASSLRRSDGYTF TGTGCCAGCAGCTTGCGCCGATCCGATGGCTACACCTTC
TRBJ1-2 - many TRBV9 CASSVGTVNGYTF TGTGCCAGCAGCGTCGGGACGGTAAATGGCTACACCTTC
TRBJ1-4 - many TRBV4-3 CASSQEGLRYEKLFF TGCGCCAGCAGCCAAGAGGGATTAAGATACGAAAAACTGTTTTTT
TRBJ2-2 TRBD1 many TRBV3-1 CASSPRQGPGELFF TGTGCCAGCAGCCCCCGACAGGGTCCCGGGGAGCTGTTTTTT
TRBJ1-5 - many TRBV10-3 CAISDPLGGGKMSNQPQHF TGTGCCATCAGTGACCCTCTCGGCGGGGGAAAGATGAGCAATCAGCCCCAGCATTTT
TRBJ2-3 - many TRBV5-1 CASEVLGSPHDTQYF TGCGCCAGCGAAGTTTTGGGCAGCCCCCACGATACGCAGTATTTT
TRBJ1-3 - many TRBV12-3/TRBV12-4 CASSPSTPSGNTIYF TGTGCCAGCAGTCCGAGCACCCCCTCTGGAAACACCATATATTTT
TRBJ1-5 - many TRBV5-6 CASSWGGIQPQHF TGTGCCAGCAGCTGGGGAGGGATACAGCCCCAGCATTTT
TRBJ2-4 - many TRBV11-2 CASSYFSKTGPDQYF TGTGCCAGCAGCTACTTCTCGAAGACAGGACCAGATCAGTACTTC
TRBJ1-6 TRBD1 many TRBV7-2 CASSLGGQGAHRSPLHF TGTGCCAGCAGCTTAGGGGGTCAGGGGGCCCACAGGTCACCCCTCCACTTT
TRBJ2-5 - many TRBV5-1 CASSLTLGAGETQYF TGCGCCAGCAGCTTAACACTGGGGGCGGGAGAGACCCAGTACTTC
TRBJ2-5 - many TRBV5-1 CASSFGTGETQYF TGCGCCAGCAGCTTCGGAACTGGAGAGACCCAGTACTTC